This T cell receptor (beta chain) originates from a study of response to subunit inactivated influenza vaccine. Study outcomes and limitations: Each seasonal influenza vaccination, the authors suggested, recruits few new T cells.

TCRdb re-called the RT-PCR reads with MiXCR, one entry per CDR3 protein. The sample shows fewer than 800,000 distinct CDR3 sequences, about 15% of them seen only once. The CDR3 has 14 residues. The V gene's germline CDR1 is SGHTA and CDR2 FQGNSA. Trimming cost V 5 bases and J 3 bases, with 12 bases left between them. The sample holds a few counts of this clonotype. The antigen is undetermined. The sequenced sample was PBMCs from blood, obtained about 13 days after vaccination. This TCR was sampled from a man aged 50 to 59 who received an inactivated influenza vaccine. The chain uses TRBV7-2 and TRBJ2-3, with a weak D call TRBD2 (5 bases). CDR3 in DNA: TGTGCCAGCAGCCGGGGTCCAGCAACAGATACGCAGTATTTT. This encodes CASSRGPATDTQYF.